The sequence of this T cell receptor (beta chain) was determined in a study of chemoradiotherapy in HPV16-positive cancers. Study-wide context: Candidate HPV-specific T-cell clones and common TCR motifs came from functional assays in a couple of HPV16-positive patients. General study points: Candidate HPV-specific clones and E7-related TCR motifs grew in tumor during treatment. Better recurrence-free survival went with HPV-responsive T-cell expansion in HPV16-positive patients.

Of note for this clone: Its antigen remains unknown.

Germline V gives CDR1 LNHDA, CDR2 SQIVND (reference sequence). CDR3 length equals 13 residues. The V end was cut by 9 bases, the J end by 5 bases, with 16 bases between. Over chemoradiotherapy, repertoires were sampled more than once. The table came from immunoSEQ multiplex PCR; TCRdb's copy has only in-frame clones and leaves some out. Here the sample spans 5,800 or so clones, 80% to 95% being singletons. Sample: blood, taken from a patient who underwent chemoradiotherapy. This TCR was recovered from a human donor with HPV-associated anogenital cancer. The V gene is TRBV19, the J gene TRBJ2-5; weak D call: TRBD2 (5 bases). The CDR3 DNA follows: TGTGCCAGCGGCCGGGCCCCGGGGGAGACCCAGTACTTC. Residues: CASGRAPGETQYF.